This TCR beta chain was obtained from a study of T cells in Graves' hyperthyroidism and ophthalmopathy. Participants, patients aged 18 to 65, had newly diagnosed hyperthyroidism with a duration under 2 months. Uncontrolled infection, other autoimmune disease, pregnancy or lactation excluded patients. Diagnoses used clinical symptoms, serum thyroxine and TRAb, thyroid ultrasound and orbital computed tomography. Extraction of PBMCs used around 9.6 ml of fresh peripheral blood. This clonotype was found many times. The investigators amplified TCR beta CDR3 regions from RNA transcripts. A first-round RT-PCR of the TCR CDR3 used the HTBI primer set. TCRdb passed the multiplex PCR reads through MiXCR, listing each CDR3 protein once. The profile shows 800,000 or so distinct CDR3 sequences, 35% to 40% of them singletons. CDR3 length: 14 residues. The V gene lost 5 bases and the J gene lost 6 bases, with 13 bases spanning the gap.

The TCR sequence derives from a man between 18 and 29 years old with Graves' hyperthyroidism. V gene TRBV12-3 or TRBV12-4 combines with J gene TRBJ1-4, with a tentative D call TRBD1 (5 bases). The specimen was blood. For the CDR3, the DNA is TGTGCCAGCAGTGCATCCGGGGCCTATGAAAAACTGTTTTTT. This codes for CASSASGAYEKLFF.